The present TCR beta chain was sequenced within a study of regulatory T cells in long-lasting Graves disease. Findings and caveats of the study: Less diverse TCR repertoires were seen in persistent Graves' patients than in newly diagnosed ones. A reduction in accuracy may have resulted from the small sample size.

This clonotype was observed many times. Its antigen is still unknown. For TCR beta, libraries came from iRepertoire HTBI primers and Arm-PCR of CDR3 regions. In the original processing: Samples jointly harbored 62 TRBV and 15 or so TRBJ segments. TCRdb recomputed calls from the multiplex PCR reads with MiXCR, one row per CDR3 protein. None of the V and J calls come from the authors' own analysis; TCRdb made them. The profile shows over 200,000 distinct CDR3 sequences, approximately 20% of them singletons. Time point given: newly diagnosed GD, antithyroid drugs for less than 3 months. RNA extracted from PBMCs served as the sequencing template. The specimen was peripheral blood mononuclear cells (PBMCs), collected at new diagnosis, from a patient treated with antithyroid drugs. The TCR was taken from a female donor with Graves disease.

CDR3 sequence reads: CASSLWGETQYF. CDR3 nucleotides: TGTGCCAGCAGCTTATGGGGAGAGACCCAGTACTTC. The chain is built from TRBV5-4 and TRBJ2-5, with D unclear. V was cut by 2 bases and J by 4 bases, with 6 bases left in between. The CDR3 has 12 amino acids. In germline, CDR1 is SGHNT, CDR2 YYREEE (reference sequence).